Below are 12 T cell receptor beta chains sequenced from a single sample in a study of spatial heterogeneity in lung cancer. Documented time point: sample taken at primary tumor resection. Tumor, nontumor lung or frozen PBMC supplied whole RNA that was sequenced unsorted. TCRdb reprocessed the 5' RACE reads via MiXCR and lists one record per CDR3 protein. The table has about 45,000 distinct CDR3 sequences, around 15% seen once. The source material was PBMCs, sampled at surgery. The receptors stem from a male donor with early-stage non-small cell lung cancer.

This clonotype was seen at least ten times. V usage is TRBV7-8 and J usage is TRBJ2-7; D gene ambiguous. Germline-derived CDR1 and CDR2 are SGHVS and FQNEAQ. V lost 1 base and J lost 1, with 8 bases in between. The CDR3 sequence is 14 residues long. CDR3 nucleotides: TGTGCCAGCAGCTTAGTCGGCAATTCCTACGAGCAGTACTTC. It specifies CASSLVGNSYEQYF. Based on the CDR3 plus reference TRBV7-8 and TRBJ2-7, the full variable domain is GAGVSQSPRYKVAKRGQDVALRCDPISGHVSLFWYQQALGQGPEFLTYFQNEAQLDKSGLPSDRFFAERPEGSVSTLKIQRTQQEDSAVYLCASSLVGNSYEQYFGPGTRLTVT.

This clonotype has at least ten counts. This chain connects TRBV5-4 to TRBJ2-7; 7 positions agree with TRBD2. Per the germline V gene, CDR1 is SGHNT and CDR2 is YYREEE (reference sequence). Germline trimming cut 3 bases from V and 5 bases from J; bases unmatched to any gene: 5. The CDR3 has 13 residues. This chain's CDR3 is CASSSGGSDEQYF. The CDR3 nucleotides are TGTGCCAGCAGCTCGGGAGGCAGCGACGAGCAGTACTTC.

This clonotype appeared many times. The V call is TRBV20-1, the J call TRBJ2-1; a possible D gene is TRBD1 (5 bases). The V and J ends lost 0 bases and 4 bases respectively, with 10 bases between them. Per the germline V gene, CDR1 is DFQATT and CDR2 is SNEGSKA (reference sequence). The CDR3 covers 14 residues. The CDR3 spells CSARDRELYNEQFF. The CDR3 nucleotides read TGCAGTGCTAGAGACAGGGAATTGTACAATGAGCAGTTCTTC.

The V gene is TRBV5-1, the J gene TRBJ1-1; D might be TRBD1 (5 bases). The CDR3 contains 14 residues. Trimming removed 0 bases at V and 1 base at J, with 7 bases between. The V gene's germline CDR1 is SGHRS and CDR2 YFSETQ. The DNA for the CDR3 is TGCGCCAGCAGCTTGGAAGGACAGAACACTGAAGCTTTCTTT. It codes for CASSLEGQNTEAFF.

In its sample, this clonotype was seen a few times. The CDR3 DNA reads TGTGCCAGCAGCTCTTGGACTAGCGGGAGGGACTACGAGCAGTACTTC. As protein: CASSSWTSGRDYEQYF. This chain joins TRBV13 and TRBJ2-7; TRBD2 aligns across 15 bases. Germline V gene data show CDR1 as PRHDT and CDR2 as FYEKMQ (reference sequence). The trim removed 4 bases at V and 3 bases at J, leaving 4 bases unmatched. This CDR3 region has 16 residues. The whole variable domain, filled in from reference TRBV13 and TRBJ2-7, reads AAGVIQSPRHLIKEKRETATLKCYPIPRHDTVYWYQQGPGQDPQFLISFYEKMQSDKGSIPDRFSAQQFSDYHSELNMSSLELGDSALYFCASSSWTSGRDYEQYFGPGTRLTVT.

The chain is built from TRBV5-1 and TRBJ1-2; D remains unclear. The germline CDR1 and CDR2 sequences are SGHRS and YFSETQ. The V end was cut by 7 bases, the J end by 3 bases, with 16 bases between. The CDR3 totals 14 residues. This CDR3 reads CASRETVPDYGYTF. The CDR3 DNA reads as TGCGCCAGCCGTGAAACGGTTCCCGACTATGGCTACACCTTC.

The rearrangement joins TRBV5-1 to TRBJ2-2; TRBD1 matches 8 bases. This CDR3 region has 15 residues. Germline CDR1 and CDR2: SGHRS and YFSETQ. The V and J ends lost 3 bases and 0 bases, in that order; junction bases with no gene match: 1. In DNA, the CDR3 is TGCGCCAGCAGCTCGGGACAGGCGAACACCGGGGAGCTGTTTTTT. This encodes CASSSGQANTGELFF.

This clonotype was recorded many times. The chain has TRBV27 and TRBJ2-2; 11 nucleotides agree with TRBD2. This CDR3 is built from 16 residues. CDR1 and CDR2 from the germline V gene are MNHEY and SMNVEV (reference sequence). V shed 4 bases and J 2 bases; nucleotides not matched to a gene: 3. CDR3 sequence reads: CASSSLAGGNTGELFF. The CDR3 DNA follows: TGTGCCAGCAGTTCTCTAGCGGGGGGAAACACCGGGGAGCTGTTTTTT.

This clonotype has ten or more counts. The gene calls are TRBV28 and TRBJ2-7; no firm D call. The CDR3 length is 15 residues. CDR1 and CDR2 (germline): MDHEN, SYDVKM. Trimming cost V 6 bases and J 0 bases, with 15 bases left between them. The CDR3 loop is CASRPTRAHSYEQYF. DNA of the CDR3: TGTGCCAGCAGACCCACTCGGGCCCACTCCTACGAGCAGTACTTC.

This clonotype has only a few counts. The rearrangement uses TRBV19 and TRBJ2-5; 7 bases map to TRBD1. V lost 4 bases to trimming and J lost 5 bases; unmatched junction nucleotides: 7. In germline, CDR1 is LNHDA, CDR2 SQIVND (reference sequence). The CDR3 has 14 residues. In nucleotides, the CDR3 is TGTGCCAGTAGTACCTCAACAGGGGCTGAGACCCAGTACTTC. It translates to CASSTSTGAETQYF.

This clonotype has just a few counts. Here the CDR3 reads CSVVKAGRNTEAFF. The CDR3 coding sequence is TGCAGCGTTGTTAAGGCAGGGCGGAACACTGAAGCTTTCTTT. V is TRBV29-1 and J is TRBJ1-1; D is possibly TRBD1 (5 bases). The V gene lost 4 bases and the J gene lost 1 base, with 13 bases spanning the gap. Per germline, CDR1 SQVTM and CDR2 ANQGSEA. The CDR3 contains 14 residues. The whole variable domain, filled in from reference TRBV29-1 and TRBJ1-1, reads SAVISQKPSRDICQRGTSLTIQCQVDSQVTMMFWYRQQPGQSLTLIATANQGSEATYESGFVIDKFPISRPNLTFSTLTVSNMSPEDSSIYLCSVVKAGRNTEAFFGQGTRLTVV.

The gene calls are TRBV11-1 and TRBJ1-2; no reliable D call. V dropped 2 bases and J dropped 4 bases, with 11 bases sitting between them. Germline CDR1 reads SGHAT; CDR2 reads FQDESV (reference sequence). The CDR3 spans 14 residues. CDR3 DNA sequence: TGTGCCAGCAGCTTACCGGGCAGCAGCTATGGCTACACCTTC. Encoded protein: CASSLPGSSYGYTF.